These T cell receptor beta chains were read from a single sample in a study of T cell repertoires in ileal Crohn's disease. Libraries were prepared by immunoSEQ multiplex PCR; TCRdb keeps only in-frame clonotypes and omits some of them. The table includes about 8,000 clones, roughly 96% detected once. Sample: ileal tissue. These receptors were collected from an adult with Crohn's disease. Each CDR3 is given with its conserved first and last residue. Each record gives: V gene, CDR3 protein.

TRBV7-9,CASSLVTTSGGLTDTQYF
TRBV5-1,CASNPGGGSTDTQYF
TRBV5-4,CASSSGPRVGDTQYF
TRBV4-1,CASSQEFGTGELFF
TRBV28,CASSLTHTKAGSRSYEQYF
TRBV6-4,CASSEDRGRAAFF
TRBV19,CASSTTGDRNYGYTF
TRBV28,CASSLTGDYGYTF
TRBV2,CASSDSPARQGYNSPLHF
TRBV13,CASSLAGQPQHF
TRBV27,CASKRDRQGNTIYF
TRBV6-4,CASRGGGDTEAFF
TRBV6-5,CASSYRGTSTKEQYF
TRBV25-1,CASSVGRGGAFF
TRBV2,CASSLLRGPAHTEAFF
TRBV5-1,CASSTRTGQGADTQYF
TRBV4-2,CASSQGSGDKETQYF
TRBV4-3,CASSQEWVGAEAFF
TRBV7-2,CASSSPTTSGNTIYF
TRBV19,CAVERNYGYTF
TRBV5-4,CASSPDLPTYTDTQYF
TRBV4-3,CASSRAAPADPRETQYF
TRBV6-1,CAILSYEQFF
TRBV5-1,CASSFGGDQPQHF
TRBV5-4,CASSRTAMNTEAFF
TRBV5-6,CASTRRGATGSPLHF